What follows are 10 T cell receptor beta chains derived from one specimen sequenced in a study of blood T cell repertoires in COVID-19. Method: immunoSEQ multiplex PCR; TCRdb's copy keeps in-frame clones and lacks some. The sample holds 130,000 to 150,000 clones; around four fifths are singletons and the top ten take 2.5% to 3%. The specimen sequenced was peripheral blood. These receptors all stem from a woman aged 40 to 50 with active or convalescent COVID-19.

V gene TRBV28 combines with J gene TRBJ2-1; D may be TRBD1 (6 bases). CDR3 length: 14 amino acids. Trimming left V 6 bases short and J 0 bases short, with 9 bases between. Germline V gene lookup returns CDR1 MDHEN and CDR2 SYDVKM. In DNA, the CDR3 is TGTGCCAGCAGCAGAGGGGGCTCCTACAATGAGCAGTTCTTC. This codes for CASSRGGSYNEQFF.

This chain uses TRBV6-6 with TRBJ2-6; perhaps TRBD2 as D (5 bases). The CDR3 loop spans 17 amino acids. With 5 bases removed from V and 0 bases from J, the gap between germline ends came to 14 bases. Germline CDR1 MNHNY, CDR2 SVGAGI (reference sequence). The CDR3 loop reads CASSLWGVNSGANVLTF. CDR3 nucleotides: TGTGCCAGCAGTCTATGGGGAGTCAACTCTGGGGCCAACGTCCTGACTTTC.

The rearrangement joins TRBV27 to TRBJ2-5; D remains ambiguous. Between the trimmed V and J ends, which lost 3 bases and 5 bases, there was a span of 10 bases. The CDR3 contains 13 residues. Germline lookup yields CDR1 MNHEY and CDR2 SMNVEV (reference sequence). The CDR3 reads CASSFSPRETQYF. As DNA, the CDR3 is TGTGCCAGCAGTTTTAGCCCCCGGGAGACCCAGTACTTC.

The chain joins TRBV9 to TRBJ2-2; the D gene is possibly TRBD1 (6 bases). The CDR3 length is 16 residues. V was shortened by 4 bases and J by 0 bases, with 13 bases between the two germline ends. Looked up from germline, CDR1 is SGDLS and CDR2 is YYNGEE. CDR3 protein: CASSSGTLTNTGELFF. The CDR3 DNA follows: TGTGCCAGCAGCTCCGGGACACTAACGAACACCGGGGAGCTGTTTTTT.

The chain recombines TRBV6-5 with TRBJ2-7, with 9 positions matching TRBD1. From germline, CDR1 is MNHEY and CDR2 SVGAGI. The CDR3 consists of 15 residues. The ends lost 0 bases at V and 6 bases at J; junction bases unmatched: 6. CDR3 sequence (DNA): TGTGCCAGCAGTTACTCTGGGACAGGGAGGACCGAGCAGTACTTC. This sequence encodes CASSYSGTGRTEQYF.

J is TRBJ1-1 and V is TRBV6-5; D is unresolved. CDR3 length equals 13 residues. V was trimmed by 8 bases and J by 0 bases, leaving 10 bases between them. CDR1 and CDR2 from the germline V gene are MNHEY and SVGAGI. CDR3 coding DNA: TGTGCCAGCCCTCTCGGGATGAACACTGAAGCTTTCTTT. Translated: CASPLGMNTEAFF.

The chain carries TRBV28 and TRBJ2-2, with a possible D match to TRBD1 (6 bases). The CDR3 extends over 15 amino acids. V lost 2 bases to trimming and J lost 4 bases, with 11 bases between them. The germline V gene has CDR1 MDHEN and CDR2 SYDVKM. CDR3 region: CASSLGGAGTGELFF. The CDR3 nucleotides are TGTGCCAGCAGTTTAGGGGGCGCGGGCACCGGGGAGCTGTTTTTT.

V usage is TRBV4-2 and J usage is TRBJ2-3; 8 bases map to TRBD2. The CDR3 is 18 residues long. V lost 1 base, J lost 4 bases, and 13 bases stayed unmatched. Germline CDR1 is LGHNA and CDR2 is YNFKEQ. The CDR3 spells CASSQVSLAGPPPDTQYF. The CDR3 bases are TGTGCCAGCAGCCAAGTGAGCCTAGCGGGCCCTCCCCCAGATACGCAGTATTTT.

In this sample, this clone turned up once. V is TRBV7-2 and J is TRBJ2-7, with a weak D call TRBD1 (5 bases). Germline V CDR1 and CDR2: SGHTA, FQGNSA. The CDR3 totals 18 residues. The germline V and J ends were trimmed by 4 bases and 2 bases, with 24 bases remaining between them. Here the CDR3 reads CASSYGGAAAGYPYEQYF. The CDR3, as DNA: TGTGCCAGCAGCTATGGTGGGGCGGCCGCCGGGTACCCCTACGAGCAGTACTTC.

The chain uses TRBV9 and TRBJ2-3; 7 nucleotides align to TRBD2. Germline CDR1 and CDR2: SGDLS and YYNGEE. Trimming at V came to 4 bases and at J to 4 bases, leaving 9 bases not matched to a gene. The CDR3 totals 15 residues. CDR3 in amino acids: CASSPRRGRADTQYF. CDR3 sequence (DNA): TGTGCCAGCAGCCCCCGGCGGGGGAGGGCAGATACGCAGTATTTT.